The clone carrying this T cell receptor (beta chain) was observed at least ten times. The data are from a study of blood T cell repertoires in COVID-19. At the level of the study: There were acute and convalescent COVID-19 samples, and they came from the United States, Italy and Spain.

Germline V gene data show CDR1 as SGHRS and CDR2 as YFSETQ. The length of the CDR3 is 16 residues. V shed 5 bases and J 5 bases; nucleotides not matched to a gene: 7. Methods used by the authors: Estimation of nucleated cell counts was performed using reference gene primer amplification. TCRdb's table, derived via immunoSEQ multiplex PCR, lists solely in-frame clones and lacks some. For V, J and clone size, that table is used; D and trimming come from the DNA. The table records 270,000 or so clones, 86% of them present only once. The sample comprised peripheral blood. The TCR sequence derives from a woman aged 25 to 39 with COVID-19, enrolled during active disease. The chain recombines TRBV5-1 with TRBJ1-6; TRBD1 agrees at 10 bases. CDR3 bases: TGCGCCAGCAGGCCTCCCGGGACAGGGGATAATTCACCCCTCCACTTT. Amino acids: CASRPPGTGDNSPLHF.